Reported below is one TCR beta chain. Antigen: not known. The sample originates from a study of shared clonotypes between healthy human individuals. Overall study findings and caveats: Some clonotypes were shared by all four sorted-subset donors, while others were not shared. The non-shared ones had lower generation probabilities than the shared ones.

The data were produced by immunoSEQ multiplex PCR, yet TCRdb's version contains in-frame clones alone and is incomplete. The table records nearly 1 million clones, approximately 80% of them present only once. V gave up 2 bases and J gave up 7 bases, with 14 bases separating them. This CDR3 is 14 amino acids long. Germline V CDR1 and CDR2: MDHEN, SYDVKM. The sequencing input was memory CD4+ T cells sorted from blood. Subset denoted: CD45RA-negative fraction. This TCR derives from a man aged 18 to 35 in good health. The chain employs TRBV28 and TRBJ1-1, with D possibly matching TRBD1 (6 bases). CDR3 nucleotide sequence: TGTGCCAGCAGTTTAGGGCAGGGGAGCGGTGAAGCTTTCTTT. It translates to CASSLGQGSGEAFF.